The clone carrying this TCR beta chain was detected many times. The CDR3 is made up of 14 amino acids. CDR1 and CDR2 (germline): SGHTA, FQGNSA. Trimming shortened V by 2 bases and J by 10 bases, and 12 bases separated the two germline ends. This record belongs to a study of early T cells in non-severe SARS-CoV-2 infection. Using its own MiXCR run on the 5' RACE reads, TCRdb lists one record per CDR3 protein. The sample shows fewer than 80,000 distinct CDR3 sequences, under 9.5% of them seen only once. The chain recombines TRBV7-2 with TRBJ1-6; D not resolved. This clonotype originated in an adult who was a healthcare worker with PCR-confirmed SARS-CoV-2 infection or an uninfected control (not recorded which). The sample consisted of whole blood. The CDR3 DNA follows: TGTGCCAGCAGCTTAACGGGAATGGAGTCACCCCTCCACTTT. Translation: CASSLTGMESPLHF.